A selection of T cell receptor beta chains follows, all from one sample in a study of a mutant IDH1 vaccine in newly diagnosed glioma. Measured with immunoSEQ multiplex PCR; TCRdb has only the in-frame clones, and not every one. This table holds roughly 35,000 clones, 88% found once. The sequencing here drew on PBMCs, taken from a glioma patient treated with radiotherapy, temozolomide or both. The receptor set was obtained from a woman aged 40 to 49 with glioma. Both conserved end residues are part of each CDR3. D genes are given only for firm matches. Expanded clones are given a class, and other clones once, few, many or no size at all.

cdr3_aa cdr3_nt j_call cdr3_length clone_size d_call v_call
CASSPTGLGNQPQHF TGCGCCAGCAGCCCAACAGGGTTGGGCAATCAGCCCCAGCATTTT TRBJ1-5 15 . . TRBV5-1
CASSSRRLAGTTTDTQYF TGTGCCAGCAGTTCGCGACGGCTTGCGGGCACCACCACAGATACGCAGTATTTT TRBJ2-3 18 . . TRBV2
CASSLAIGQGRAEAFF TGCGCCAGCAGCTTGGCCATCGGACAGGGGAGGGCTGAAGCTTTCTTT TRBJ1-1 16 few TRBD1 TRBV5-1
CASSETGVPYNEQFF TGTGCCAGCAGTGAGACAGGGGTCCCCTACAATGAGCAGTTCTTC TRBJ2-1 15 . TRBD1 TRBV25-1
CASSLGRARRGNSNQPQHF TGTGCCAGCAGCTTAGGGCGGGCCAGGCGGGGGAATAGCAATCAGCCCCAGCATTTT TRBJ1-5 19 . . TRBV7-8
CASSPKGDEQFF TGTGCCAGCAGTCCGAAGGGGGATGAGCAGTTCTTC TRBJ2-1 12 few . TRBV4-2
CASSLIAGEWYEQYF TGTGCCAGCAGCTTAATAGCGGGAGAGTGGTACGAGCAGTACTTC TRBJ2-7 15 . TRBD2 TRBV5-5
CASSLLGESSYEQYF TGTGCCAGCAGCTTGTTAGGTGAGAGCTCCTACGAGCAGTACTTC TRBJ2-7 15 . . TRBV5-4
CASRGDGGRNTEAFF TGTGCCAGCAGAGGTGACGGGGGAAGGAACACTGAAGCTTTCTTT TRBJ1-1 15 . . TRBV6-1
CASSQPDRASNQPQHF TGCGCCAGCAGCCAACCCGACAGGGCCAGCAATCAGCCCCAGCATTTT TRBJ1-5 16 . TRBD1 TRBV4-1
CASSRTGEAGTQYF TGCGCCAGCAGCCGGACGGGGGAGGCGGGGACCCAGTACTTC TRBJ2-5 14 . . TRBV5-1
CASSRGLQETQYF TGCGCCAGCAGCCGAGGGTTGCAAGAGACCCAGTACTTC TRBJ2-5 13 . . TRBV4-3
CASSLAGRTGELFF TGCGCCAGCAGCTTGGCCGGGCGGACCGGGGAGCTGTTTTTT TRBJ2-2 14 . . TRBV5-1
CASSFGTEYGYTF TGCGCCAGCAGCTTCGGGACAGAGTATGGCTACACCTTC TRBJ1-2 13 . TRBD1 TRBV5-1
CATSRDQEKLFF TGTGCCACCAGCAGAGATCAGGAAAAACTGTTTTTT TRBJ1-4 12 . . TRBV15
CASSPRSDRGTEAFF TGTGCCAGCAGTCCGCGGAGTGACCGAGGCACTGAAGCTTTCTTT TRBJ1-1 15 . . TRBV6-6
CASSEHGITAEAFF TGTGCCAGCAGTGAACACGGGATTACTGCTGAAGCTTTCTTT TRBJ1-1 14 . . TRBV2